Below, 18 T cell receptor beta chains from the same sample are listed, as sequenced in a study of response to subunit inactivated influenza vaccine. Each CDR3 protein gets one entry after TCRdb re-called the RT-PCR reads with MiXCR. The table has approximately 300,000 distinct CDR3 sequences, 20% to 25% seen once. The sequencing used PBMCs from blood, collected about 20 months after vaccination. The receptor set was obtained from a man between 50 and 69 years old who received an inactivated influenza vaccine.

This rearrangement joins TRBV20-1 to TRBJ1-1, with a possible D match to TRBD1 (5 bases). CDR3 length: 13 amino acids. With 6 bases removed from V and 0 bases from J, the gap between germline ends came to 11 bases. Germline CDR1 is DFQATT and CDR2 is SNEGSKA (reference sequence). The CDR3 DNA is TGCAGTGCCTTGATGGGGCTGAACACTGAAGCTTTCTTT. It encodes CSALMGLNTEAFF.

The chain is built from TRBV5-4 and TRBJ2-3, with unresolved D. CDR3 size: 14 residues. Germline CDR1 is SGHNT and CDR2 is YYREEE (reference sequence). Trimming removed 4 bases at V and 4 bases at J, with 13 bases between. The CDR3 here is CASSLYSVADTQYF. The CDR3 DNA reads TGTGCCAGCAGCCTATACTCAGTCGCAGATACGCAGTATTTT. The whole variable domain, filled in from reference TRBV5-4 and TRBJ2-3, reads ETGVTQSPTHLIKTRGQQVTLRCSSQSGHNTVSWYQQALGQGPQFIFQYYREEENGRGNFPPRFSGLQFPNYSSELNVNALELDDSALYLCASSLYSVADTQYFGPGTRLTVL.

On this clonotype: One base away lies a much larger clone, so this may be a sequencing read error. The CDR3 is CASSLSTGELLF. The DNA for the CDR3 is TGCGCCAGCAGCTTGTCCACCGGGGAGCTGTTGTTT. J is TRBJ2-2 and V is TRBV5-1; possible D gene TRBD2, 5 bases. The CDR3 covers 12 residues. Germline assignment: CDR1 SGHRS and CDR2 YFSETQ.

This clonotype was counted between two and nine times. The rearrangement uses TRBV20-1 and TRBJ1-5, with D perhaps TRBD1 (5 bases). This CDR3 is built from 13 residues. The germline V and J ends were trimmed by 3 bases and 4 bases, with 10 bases remaining between them. Germline lookup yields CDR1 DFQATT and CDR2 SNEGSKA (reference sequence). The CDR3 DNA reads as TGCAGTGCTAGTGGGCAGGGAAATCAGCCCCAGCATTTT. Translating it yields CSASGQGNQPQHF.

The sample holds many counts of this clonotype. The genes are TRBV5-1 and TRBJ1-2; D remains unclear. The V end was cut by 4 bases, the J end by 7 bases, with 8 bases between. Germline values: CDR1 SGHRS, CDR2 YFSETQ. The CDR3 contains 11 residues. The DNA of the CDR3 is TGCGCCAGCAGCGAGGGATTTGGCTACACCTTC. Protein: CASSEGFGYTF.

The CDR3 here is CASSPTGTTQYF. The DNA for the CDR3 is TGTGCCAGCAGCCCGACAGGGACTACGCAGTATTTT. This rearrangement joins TRBV7-2 to TRBJ2-3; 7 bases match TRBD1. After removal of 5 bases from V and 8 bases from J, the junction contained 4 bases not matched to a gene. Per the germline V gene, CDR1 is SGHTA and CDR2 is FQGNSA. This CDR3 is 12 amino acids long.

This chain uses TRBV5-1 with TRBJ2-5; a weak D match, TRBD1 (5 bases). CDR3 size: 13 residues. Germline CDR1 SGHRS, CDR2 YFSETQ. The ends were cut back, 4 bases at V and 7 bases at J, with 14 bases in the middle. The CDR3 coding sequence is TGCGCCAGCAGCGACAAGGGGTCGGGGACCCAGTACTTC. Amino acid sequence: CASSDKGSGTQYF. The full variable domain, in which reference TRBV5-1 and TRBJ2-5 provide the parts outside the CDR3, is KAGVTQTPRYLIKTRGQQVTLSCSPISGHRSVSWYQQTPGQGLQFLFEYFSETQRNKGNFPGRFSGRQFSNSRSEMNVSTLELGDSALYLCASSDKGSGTQYFGPGTRLLVL.

This chain connects TRBV3-1 to TRBJ2-7; 7 positions agree with TRBD1. The germline gives CDR1 LGHDT, CDR2 YNNKEL (reference sequence). After removal of 2 bases from V and 3 bases from J, the junction contained 4 bases not matched to a gene. CDR3 size: 14 residues. DNA for the CDR3: TGTGCCAGCAGCCAATCCCCAGGGGGCTACGAGCAGTACTTC. It encodes CASSQSPGGYEQYF.

The chain links TRBV7-9 to TRBJ2-4; TRBD1 or TRBD2 may be the D gene (5 bases each). V lost 2 bases, J lost 8 bases, and 10 bases lay in between. The CDR3 runs 13 residues. Germline V CDR1 and CDR2: SEHNR, FQNEAQ (reference sequence). DNA of the CDR3: TGTGCCAGCAGCTTAAGGCAGGGAGACATTCAGTACTTC. This sequence encodes CASSLRQGDIQYF.

A few counts support this clonotype. This chain joins TRBV29-1 and TRBJ2-7; 7 nucleotides align to TRBD1. From germline, CDR1 is SQVTM and CDR2 ANQGSEA. The CDR3 loop spans 14 amino acids. The V and J ends lost 7 bases and 2 bases, in that order; junction bases with no gene match: 11. Here the CDR3 DNA reads TGCAGCGCGGTGGCCGGGGACAGAGCCTACGAGCAGTACTTC. It translates to CSAVAGDRAYEQYF.

A few counts support this clonotype. This chain connects TRBV4-3 to TRBJ1-4; no definite D call. This CDR3 has 13 residues. V was clipped by 4 bases and J by 8 bases, with 11 bases between them. Germline values: CDR1 LGHNA, CDR2 YSLEER. This CDR3 reads CASSRDGAEKLFF. In DNA form, the CDR3 reads TGCGCCAGCAGCCGCGACGGCGCAGAAAAACTGTTTTTT.

This clonotype was counted at least ten times. This rearrangement joins TRBV6-2 or TRBV6-3 to TRBJ1-1; unclear D gene. CDR3 length: 17 residues. The ends were cut back, 5 bases at V and 7 bases at J, with 26 bases in the middle. CDR1 MNHEY and CDR2 SVGEGT come from the germline V gene. This CDR3 is CASSKHPGDNNHVEAFF. CDR3 DNA: TGTGCCAGCAGTAAACACCCAGGTGACAATAACCACGTTGAAGCTTTCTTT.

The chain recombines TRBV9 with TRBJ2-7; D perhaps matches TRBD2 (5 bases). The CDR3 runs 15 residues. Germline CDR1 and CDR2: SGDLS and YYNGEE. Trimming left V 0 bases short and J 5 bases short, with 15 bases between. This chain's CDR3 is CASSVDVWPGDEQYF. In nucleotides, the CDR3 is TGTGCCAGCAGCGTAGATGTCTGGCCCGGGGACGAGCAGTACTTC.

The J gene is TRBJ2-7, the V gene TRBV5-1; D possibly corresponds to TRBD2 (6 bases). V was trimmed by 0 bases and J by 6 bases, leaving 13 bases between them. The CDR3 is 14 amino acids. The germline CDR1 and CDR2 sequences are SGHRS and YFSETQ. CDR3 DNA: TGCGCCAGCAGCTTGGCCGGGGGAGGAGGCGAGCAGTACTTC. Amino acids: CASSLAGGGGEQYF.

At least ten counts were recorded for this clonotype. In DNA, the CDR3 is TGTGCCAGCAGCTTCGCGGGACAGGGGGTTCAGCCCCAGCATTTT. It is translated as CASSFAGQGVQPQHF. The rearrangement joins TRBV7-9 to TRBJ1-5; 11 nucleotides line up with TRBD1. The CDR3 contains 15 residues. Germline CDR1 SEHNR, CDR2 FQNEAQ (reference sequence). The V gene end was trimmed by 3 bases and the J gene end by 6 bases; junction bases not matched to a gene: 4.

This clonotype was detected ten times or more. CDR3 nucleotides: TGTGCCAGCAGCGCAGGGACAGGGGCGGGCTATGGCTACACCTTC. This translates into CASSAGTGAGYGYTF. The J gene is TRBJ1-2, the V gene TRBV11-2; 10 bases match TRBD1. In germline, CDR1 is SGHAT, CDR2 FQNNGV. V dropped 5 bases and J dropped 4; count of bases not matched to a gene: 7. The CDR3 extends over 15 amino acids.

This sequence joins TRBV15 and TRBJ2-1, with D unresolved. Germline V gene sequence: CDR1 LNHNV, CDR2 YYDKDF (reference sequence). V lost 1 base, J lost 6 bases, and 7 bases lay in between. The CDR3 covers 13 residues. DNA for the CDR3: TGTGCCACCAGCAGAGCTAAGTTCAATGAGCAGTTCTTC. Translated: CATSRAKFNEQFF.

A few counts support this clonotype. The rearrangement joins TRBV5-1 to TRBJ1-4; 7 nucleotides match TRBD1. The CDR3 length is 15 residues. Trimming removed 3 bases from V and 3 bases from J; junction bases left unmatched: 5. The germline CDR1 and CDR2 sequences are SGHRS and YFSETQ. The CDR3 DNA reads as TGCGCCAGCAGCTCCACAGGGGTCGCTAATGAAAAACTGTTTTTT. This encodes CASSSTGVANEKLFF.